This T cell receptor beta chain comes out of a study of blood T cell repertoires in COVID-19. Study background: Donors in the United States, Italy and Spain gave samples during acute or convalescent COVID-19. Sources were T cells, B-cell-depleted T cells, or PBMCs; the material itself was cDNA or gDNA.

In the original workflow: Counts of nucleated cells, estimated from reference gene primer amplification, were obtained. Only in-frame clones appear in the TCRdb table, and some are missing; sequencing was by immunoSEQ multiplex PCR. The D gene and trimming were derived from the DNA, and the V and J assignments and clone size from that table. The sample lists around 380,000 clones; more than 65% were seen once. V was pared by 3 bases and J by 9 bases, with 18 bases between. This CDR3 is built from 15 residues. Germline CDR1 is KGHSH and CDR2 is LQKENI. This receptor was identified in a human donor with acute or convalescent COVID-19. The donor label of this sample is uncertain. The material sequenced was peripheral blood. The chain joins TRBV18 to TRBJ1-5; D may be TRBD1 (6 bases). The CDR3 loop reads CASSPTGGGQTPQHF. CDR3 nucleotide sequence: TGTGCCAGCTCACCGACGGGGGGGGGCCAAACGCCCCAGCATTTT.